The rows below give T cell receptor beta chains drawn from one sample of a study of a mutant IDH1 vaccine in newly diagnosed glioma. Sequencing used immunoSEQ multiplex PCR; TCRdb keeps in-frame clones, though not all of them. Among roughly 35,000 clones, around nine tenths were seen once, and the ten largest hold 4.8%. The starting material was PBMCs, obtained from a glioma patient treated with radiotherapy, temozolomide or both. Receptor source: a woman aged 40 to 50 with glioma. Each CDR3 is given with its conserved first and last residue. The order of the fields is D gene, V gene, J gene, clone size, CDR3 protein, CDR3 DNA. The D gene is left open where the match is weak. The size entry is marked missing in some rows and otherwise reads once, few, many or a size class.

d_gene: -; v_gene: TRBV10-2; j_gene: TRBJ2-3; abundance: -; CDR3aa: CASSESFGSLTDTQYF; CDR3nt: TGCGCCAGCAGTGAGTCTTTTGGCAGCCTCACAGATACGCAGTATTTT
d_gene: -; v_gene: TRBV7-8; j_gene: TRBJ1-5; abundance: -; CDR3aa: CASSVGDNQPQHF; CDR3nt: TGTGCCAGCAGCGTAGGAGACAATCAGCCCCAGCATTTT
d_gene: TRBD2; v_gene: TRBV4-3; j_gene: TRBJ2-7; abundance: -; CDR3aa: CASSQDHGRGSGGYEQYF; CDR3nt: TGCGCCAGCAGCCAAGATCACGGGAGAGGAAGCGGGGGCTACGAGCAGTACTTC
d_gene: -; v_gene: TRBV9; j_gene: TRBJ2-1; abundance: once; CDR3aa: CASSASTGEYNEQFF; CDR3nt: TGTGCCAGCAGCGCCTCAACTGGGGAGTACAATGAGCAGTTCTTC
d_gene: -; v_gene: TRBV15; j_gene: TRBJ2-7; abundance: -; CDR3aa: CATSRERLAYEQYF; CDR3nt: TGTGCCACCAGCAGAGAAAGACTTGCCTACGAGCAGTACTTC
d_gene: -; v_gene: TRBV30; j_gene: TRBJ1-4; abundance: -; CDR3aa: CAAGTSNEKLFF; CDR3nt: TGTGCCGCCGGGACGTCAAATGAAAAACTGTTTTTT
d_gene: -; v_gene: TRBV5-1; j_gene: TRBJ1-2; abundance: -; CDR3aa: CASSPRDAYGYTF; CDR3nt: TGCGCCAGCAGCCCTCGGGACGCCTATGGCTACACCTTC
d_gene: -; v_gene: TRBV6-5; j_gene: TRBJ2-7; abundance: -; CDR3aa: CASSSRGSEQYF; CDR3nt: TGTGCCAGCAGCAGCCGGGGGAGCGAGCAGTACTTC
d_gene: -; v_gene: TRBV6-5; j_gene: TRBJ2-7; abundance: -; CDR3aa: CATTGTGSYEQYF; CDR3nt: TGTGCCACGACCGGGACGGGCTCCTACGAGCAGTACTTC
d_gene: TRBD1; v_gene: TRBV7-2; j_gene: TRBJ2-5; abundance: -; CDR3aa: CASSFQQGALETQYF; CDR3nt: TGTGCCAGCAGCTTCCAGCAGGGGGCGTTAGAGACCCAGTACTTC
d_gene: -; v_gene: TRBV2; j_gene: TRBJ2-7; abundance: -; CDR3aa: CASIRAGFEQYF; CDR3nt: TGTGCCAGCATAAGGGCAGGGTTCGAGCAGTACTTC
d_gene: TRBD1; v_gene: TRBV10-3; j_gene: TRBJ1-6; abundance: -; CDR3aa: CAISEHGQALGEYNSPLHF; CDR3nt: TGTGCCATCAGTGAGCACGGACAGGCCCTTGGGGAATATAATTCACCCCTCCACTTT
d_gene: TRBD1; v_gene: TRBV6-5; j_gene: TRBJ2-5; abundance: -; CDR3aa: CASSAGPRTGVRSYF; CDR3nt: TGTGCCAGCAGTGCCGGCCCCCGGACAGGCGTCCGGAGCTACTTC
d_gene: TRBD2; v_gene: TRBV2; j_gene: TRBJ2-5; abundance: -; CDR3aa: CASSDGLAGQTQYF; CDR3nt: TGTGCCAGCAGTGATGGGCTAGCGGGTCAGACCCAGTACTTC
d_gene: -; v_gene: TRBV29-1; j_gene: TRBJ2-5; abundance: -; CDR3aa: CSAGTSETQYF; CDR3nt: TGCAGCGCTGGGACCTCAGAGACCCAGTACTTC
d_gene: TRBD1; v_gene: TRBV5-3; j_gene: TRBJ2-3; abundance: -; CDR3aa: CARSRDRDTDTQYF; CDR3nt: TGTGCCAGAAGCCGGGACAGAGACACAGATACGCAGTATTTT
d_gene: TRBD1; v_gene: TRBV7-9; j_gene: TRBJ1-6; abundance: -; CDR3aa: CASSSGQGFSNSPLHF; CDR3nt: TGTGCCAGCAGCAGCGGACAGGGGTTCTCTAATTCACCCCTCCACTTT
d_gene: -; v_gene: TRBV2; j_gene: TRBJ2-3; abundance: -; CDR3aa: CASSATTDTQYF; CDR3nt: TGTGCCAGCAGTGCAACGACAGATACGCAGTATTTT
d_gene: TRBD1; v_gene: TRBV30; j_gene: TRBJ1-4; abundance: once; CDR3aa: CAWSKGQGNNEKLFF; CDR3nt: TGTGCCTGGAGTAAGGGACAGGGGAATAATGAAAAACTGTTTTTT
d_gene: -; v_gene: TRBV6-6; j_gene: TRBJ2-4; abundance: -; CDR3aa: CASSGTLVKNIQYF; CDR3nt: TGTGCCAGCAGTGGAACATTGGTCAAAAACATTCAGTACTTC
d_gene: -; v_gene: TRBV2; j_gene: TRBJ1-1; abundance: few; CDR3aa: CASTRRDSSGTEAFF; CDR3nt: TGTGCCAGCACGCGCCGGGACTCCTCGGGCACTGAAGCTTTCTTT
d_gene: TRBD1; v_gene: TRBV9; j_gene: TRBJ1-2; abundance: -; CDR3aa: CASSVEHRGLYGYTF; CDR3nt: TGTGCCAGCAGCGTGGAACACAGGGGGCTCTATGGCTACACCTTC
d_gene: TRBD1; v_gene: TRBV25-1; j_gene: TRBJ2-7; abundance: -; CDR3aa: CASSENAGTGTHEQYF; CDR3nt: TGTGCCAGCAGTGAGAACGCCGGGACAGGGACCCACGAGCAGTACTTC
d_gene: -; v_gene: TRBV2; j_gene: TRBJ1-1; abundance: -; CDR3aa: CASRPRSGNTEAFF; CDR3nt: TGTGCCAGCCGACCCCGGTCCGGGAACACTGAAGCTTTCTTT
d_gene: -; v_gene: TRBV14; j_gene: TRBJ1-2; abundance: -; CDR3aa: CASSQGSGPAYGYTF; CDR3nt: TGTGCCAGCAGCCAAGGTTCGGGCCCGGCCTATGGCTACACCTTC
d_gene: TRBD1; v_gene: TRBV5-1; j_gene: TRBJ1-2; abundance: -; CDR3aa: CASSLTGGHEARGYTF; CDR3nt: TGCGCCAGCAGCTTGACAGGGGGCCATGAAGCGCGTGGCTACACCTTC
d_gene: TRBD1; v_gene: TRBV28; j_gene: TRBJ1-2; abundance: once; CDR3aa: CASSRRTGGNYGYTF; CDR3nt: TGTGCCAGCAGTCGACGGACAGGGGGTAACTATGGCTACACCTTC
d_gene: -; v_gene: TRBV4-3; j_gene: TRBJ2-6; abundance: -; CDR3aa: CASSQEFRPGANVLTF; CDR3nt: TGCGCCAGCAGCCAAGAATTTCGACCCGGGGCCAACGTCCTGACTTTC
d_gene: -; v_gene: TRBV6-5; j_gene: TRBJ1-5; abundance: -; CDR3aa: CASGSRPQHF; CDR3nt: TGTGCCAGCGGCTCTCGGCCCCAGCATTTT
d_gene: -; v_gene: TRBV25-1; j_gene: TRBJ2-2; abundance: -; CDR3aa: CASSSDRLTGELFF; CDR3nt: TGTGCCAGCAGTAGTGACAGGCTCACCGGGGAGCTGTTTTTT
d_gene: -; v_gene: TRBV4-1; j_gene: TRBJ1-5; abundance: -; CDR3aa: CASSPMGTRVIQPQHF; CDR3nt: TGCGCCAGCAGCCCCATGGGGACCCGAGTAATTCAGCCCCAGCATTTT
d_gene: TRBD1; v_gene: TRBV6-1; j_gene: TRBJ1-2; abundance: -; CDR3aa: CASSGAGGRGYTF; CDR3nt: TGTGCCAGCAGTGGGGCAGGGGGCCGTGGCTACACCTTC
d_gene: -; v_gene: TRBV7-2; j_gene: TRBJ1-1; abundance: -; CDR3aa: CASSLEVRIMNTEAFF; CDR3nt: TGTGCCAGCAGCTTAGAGGTTCGGATCATGAACACTGAAGCTTTCTTT
d_gene: -; v_gene: TRBV5-1; j_gene: TRBJ1-2; abundance: once; CDR3aa: CASSPAGRPDGYTF; CDR3nt: TGCGCCAGCAGTCCGGCTGGGAGACCGGATGGCTACACCTTC
d_gene: TRBD1; v_gene: TRBV4-1; j_gene: TRBJ2-1; abundance: -; CDR3aa: CASSQGVGGTGSWGQFF; CDR3nt: TGCGCCAGCAGCCAAGGGGTGGGCGGGACAGGGTCTTGGGGGCAGTTCTTC
d_gene: -; v_gene: TRBV5-1; j_gene: TRBJ1-2; abundance: -; CDR3aa: CASSTTVGESTF; CDR3nt: TGCGCCAGCAGCACTACCGTAGGGGAATCCACCTTC
d_gene: -; v_gene: TRBV19; j_gene: TRBJ2-3; abundance: few; CDR3aa: CASRLSGDTQYF; CDR3nt: TGTGCCAGTAGACTATCGGGCGATACGCAGTATTTT
d_gene: -; v_gene: TRBV5-1; j_gene: TRBJ2-5; abundance: -; CDR3aa: CASSLAFETQYF; CDR3nt: TGCGCCAGCAGCTTGGCCTTTGAGACCCAGTACTTC
d_gene: -; v_gene: TRBV5-1; j_gene: TRBJ2-7; abundance: -; CDR3aa: CASRSGSLGPTYEQYF; CDR3nt: TGCGCCAGCAGGTCTGGGAGCCTGGGACCTACCTACGAGCAGTACTTC
d_gene: -; v_gene: TRBV23-1; j_gene: TRBJ2-3; abundance: -; CDR3aa: CASSQSKGTDTQYF; CDR3nt: TGCGCCAGCAGTCAATCCAAGGGCACAGATACGCAGTATTTT
d_gene: TRBD1; v_gene: TRBV7-9; j_gene: TRBJ1-6; abundance: once; CDR3aa: CASRGQDNSPLHF; CDR3nt: TGTGCCAGCAGGGGACAGGATAATTCACCCCTCCACTTT
d_gene: -; v_gene: TRBV5-1; j_gene: TRBJ1-1; abundance: -; CDR3aa: CASSIQQNTEAFF; CDR3nt: TGCGCCAGCAGCATACAGCAGAACACTGAAGCTTTCTTT
d_gene: -; v_gene: TRBV9; j_gene: TRBJ1-1; abundance: -; CDR3aa: CASSVAVGGLNTEAFF; CDR3nt: TGTGCCAGCAGCGTAGCTGTGGGAGGATTGAACACTGAAGCTTTCTTT
d_gene: -; v_gene: TRBV5-1; j_gene: TRBJ1-5; abundance: -; CDR3aa: CASSPAGLEPQHF; CDR3nt: TGCGCCAGCAGCCCAGCTGGCCTGGAGCCCCAGCATTTT
d_gene: -; v_gene: TRBV9; j_gene: TRBJ1-1; abundance: few; CDR3aa: CASRPTGSQNTEAFF; CDR3nt: TGTGCCAGCAGGCCTACAGGGTCTCAAAACACTGAAGCTTTCTTT
d_gene: TRBD2; v_gene: TRBV4-3; j_gene: TRBJ2-5; abundance: -; CDR3aa: CASSQAGTSGVETQYF; CDR3nt: TGCGCCAGCAGCCAAGCCGGGACTAGCGGGGTAGAGACCCAGTACTTC
d_gene: -; v_gene: TRBV2; j_gene: TRBJ2-1; abundance: few; CDR3aa: CASSGRVEQFF; CDR3nt: TGTGCCAGCAGTGGGAGGGTTGAGCAGTTCTTC
d_gene: TRBD1; v_gene: TRBV29-1; j_gene: TRBJ1-4; abundance: -; CDR3aa: CSVGKGGTNEKLFF; CDR3nt: TGCAGCGTTGGAAAAGGGGGCACTAATGAAAAACTGTTTTTT
d_gene: -; v_gene: TRBV18; j_gene: TRBJ1-1; abundance: -; CDR3aa: CASSPQLGPTNTEAFF; CDR3nt: TGTGCCAGCTCCCCACAGTTGGGTCCAACGAACACTGAAGCTTTCTTT
d_gene: -; v_gene: TRBV4-3; j_gene: TRBJ1-2; abundance: -; CDR3aa: CASSQDLVGTTNYGYTF; CDR3nt: TGCGCCAGCAGCCAAGACCTGGTGGGAACAACTAACTATGGCTACACCTTC